One and the same sample provided the 17 T cell receptor beta chains below, sequenced in a study of shared clonotypes between healthy human individuals. Assay used: immunoSEQ multiplex PCR; TCRdb lists only in-frame clones, some missing. The table includes about 490,000 clones, around 85% detected once. The sequenced material came from PBMCs. The receptor source for this set is a woman in her forties in good health. Some clones in this sample may be carry-over from other donors' samples.

The rearrangement uses TRBV28 and TRBJ1-5; a possible D gene is TRBD1 (5 bases). The germline CDR1 and CDR2 sequences are MDHEN and SYDVKM. V was trimmed by 3 bases and J by 2 bases, leaving 11 bases between them. CDR3 length: 15 residues. The CDR3 DNA sequence: TGTGCCAGCAGTTTGGGGGGAATGGGCAATCAGCCCCAGCATTTT. Its translation: CASSLGGMGNQPQHF.

A single count supports this clone. This clone may be a read error of a much larger clone one base away. The sample holds other DNA sequences that translate to the same CDR3. The chain uses TRBV5-4 and TRBJ2-1, with D possibly TRBD2 on 6 matching bases. The ends were cut back, 5 bases at V and 8 bases at J, with 20 bases in the middle. The CDR3 is 15 amino acids. CDR1 is SGHNT and CDR2 is YYREEE in the germline V gene (reference sequence). This chain's CDR3 is CASSPRMAGLHEQFF. The CDR3 coding sequence is TGTGCCAGCAGTCCCCGGATGGCGGGATTACATGAGCAGTTCTTC.

In its sample, this clone was seen once. The rearrangement links TRBV7-2 to TRBJ1-1, with a possible D match to TRBD1 (5 bases). CDR1 is SGHTA and CDR2 is FQGNSA in the germline V gene. The CDR3 is 18 amino acids. V lost 2 bases, J lost 1 base, and 20 bases lay in between. CDR3 sequence reads: CASSLPPRDAGPNTEAFF. DNA of the CDR3: TGTGCCAGCAGCTTACCCCCAAGGGACGCTGGCCCGAACACTGAAGCTTTCTTT.

Concerning this clone: Its ends do not fully match the called genes, so a read error is possible. The J gene is TRBJ1-1, the V gene TRBV10-3, with D unclear. There are 13 residues in the CDR3. Germline CDR1 reads ENHRY; CDR2 reads SYGVKD. The CDR3 region has the DNA TGTGCCAGCAGTCCCCCCCCCAACACTGAAGCTTTCTTT. It translates to CASSPPPNTEAFF.

This clone was seen at least ten times. The sample holds other DNA sequences that translate to the same CDR3. The chain combines TRBV29-1 with TRBJ2-1; TRBD2 agrees at 14 bases. Germline V gene sequence: CDR1 SQVTM, CDR2 ANQGSEA. Trimming cost V 2 bases and J 3 bases; bases outside gene matches: 6. The CDR3 loop spans 17 amino acids. For the CDR3, the DNA is TGCAGCGTTGAATTGGGGGGACTAGCGGGAGTCTACAATGAGCAGTTCTTC. Residues: CSVELGGLAGVYNEQFF.

Note on this clone: It is likely a read error: a sequence one base away is far more abundant. This CDR3 is also generated by other DNA sequences in the sample. The rearrangement links TRBV6-1 to TRBJ1-1; tentative D call: TRBD1 (5 bases). V was cut by 7 bases and J by 4 bases, with 16 bases left in between. CDR1 MNHNS and CDR2 SASEGT come from the germline V gene. CDR3 length equals 14 residues. CDR3 sequence (DNA): TGTGCCAGCACCGAGATGAGGGGATCCACTGAAGCTTTCTTT. Its translation: CASTEMRGSTEAFF.

With respect to this clone: This is likely an artifact of a read error, given a far larger clone one base away. This specimen includes other DNA sequences encoding the same CDR3. The CDR3 here is CSVEDRGTGETQYF. CDR3 nucleotides: TGTAGCGTTGAAGATAGGGGGACTGGAGAGACCCAGTACTTC. The chain carries TRBV29-1 and TRBJ2-5; the D gene could be TRBD1 or TRBD2 (6 bases each). Germline CDR1 and CDR2: SQVTM and ANQGSEA. This CDR3 spans 14 amino acids.

This clone showed up just once. The chain combines TRBV5-6 with TRBJ2-3; D is perhaps TRBD1 or TRBD2 (5 bases each). Per germline, CDR1 SGHDT and CDR2 YYEEEE. The CDR3 has 14 residues. V lost 4 bases to trimming and J lost 0 bases, with 9 bases between them. This CDR3 reads CASSGTTSTDTQYF. The CDR3 coding sequence is TGTGCCAGCAGCGGGACGACTAGCACAGATACGCAGTATTTT.

This clone was seen a single time. This chain links TRBV7-2 with TRBJ1-1; TRBD1 aligns across 7 bases. Trimming cost V 5 bases and J 4 bases; bases outside gene matches: 10. The V gene's germline CDR1 is SGHTA and CDR2 FQGNSA. CDR3 size: 15 residues. CDR3 residues: CASSPAAGGSTEAFF. The CDR3 DNA follows: TGTGCCAGCAGCCCCGCGGCAGGGGGAAGCACTGAAGCTTTCTTT.

The J gene is TRBJ1-2, the V gene TRBV7-9; TRBD1 might be the D (6 bases). This CDR3 contains 13 residues. V lost 3 bases and J 6 bases, leaving 11 bases between the germline ends. Germline CDR1 is SEHNR and CDR2 is FQNEAQ (reference sequence). CDR3 bases: TGTGCCAGCAGCTTGGACCAGGGGCATGGCTACACCTTC. Protein product: CASSLDQGHGYTF.

The rearrangement joins TRBV6-6 to TRBJ2-7; D uncertain. The ends were cut back, 2 bases at V and 7 bases at J, with 9 bases in the middle. The germline gives CDR1 MNHNY, CDR2 SVGAGI (reference sequence). The CDR3 is made up of 12 amino acids. Here the CDR3 reads CASSYGIGEQYF. The CDR3 DNA reads TGTGCCAGCAGTTACGGGATCGGGGAGCAGTACTTC.

J is TRBJ2-7 and V is TRBV10-1; D possibly uses TRBD1 or TRBD2 (5 bases each). The CDR3 contains 15 residues. Looked up from germline, CDR1 is WNHNN and CDR2 is SYGVQD (reference sequence). V shed 3 bases and J shed 2 bases, with 14 bases lying between them. The CDR3 spells CASSDRGYPAYEQYF. For the CDR3, the DNA is TGCGCCAGCAGTGATCGGGGCTATCCCGCCTACGAGCAGTACTTC.

This clone was seen more than once but under ten times. The chain couples TRBV19 to TRBJ2-7; TRBD2 aligns across 7 bases. The CDR3 has 15 amino acids. The germline V gene has CDR1 LNHDA and CDR2 SQIVND (reference sequence). J gave up 2 bases and V 9 bases, and 13 bases lay outside the gene matches. The CDR3: CASAPPGLPPYEQYF. The DNA for the CDR3 is TGTGCCAGCGCTCCCCCGGGACTACCTCCCTACGAGCAGTACTTC.

The rearrangement joins TRBV27 to TRBJ1-2; D call uncertain. Germline CDR1 and CDR2: MNHEY and SMNVEV (reference sequence). V was pared by 6 bases and J by 8 bases, with 22 bases between. The CDR3 has 15 residues. CDR3 DNA sequence: TGTGCCAGCAGGGTTCCGAGGGTGATGGTTTGCGGCTACACCTTC. Translated, it gives CASRVPRVMVCGYTF.

The CDR3 DNA is TGTGCCAGCCTGCCACTAGCGAGCACCGGGGAGCTGTTTTTT. Amino acids: CASLPLASTGELFF. The chain carries TRBV18 and TRBJ2-2, with 7 nucleotides matching TRBD2. Looked up from germline, CDR1 is KGHSH and CDR2 is LQKENI. The ends lost 8 bases at V and 4 bases at J; junction bases unmatched: 7. CDR3 length equals 14 residues.

This chain links TRBV9 with TRBJ2-7; the D gene is possibly TRBD1 (6 bases). Deletions cut 0 bases from V and 6 bases from J, with 7 bases between. CDR1 and CDR2 (germline): SGDLS, YYNGEE. This CDR3 comprises 12 residues. The CDR3 DNA follows: TGTGCCAGCAGCGTAGGGGACACCGAGCAGTACTTC. Protein: CASSVGDTEQYF.

DNA for the CDR3: TGTGCCAGTTACAGCACAGATACGCAGTATTTT. Translating gives CASYSTDTQYF. The rearrangement joins TRBV25-1 to TRBJ2-3, with D unresolved. V shed 9 bases and J shed 0 bases, with 4 bases lying between them. The CDR3 runs to 11 residues. Germline V CDR1 and CDR2: MGHDK, SYGVNS.